These T cell receptor beta chains were read from a single sample in a study of blood T cell repertoires in COVID-19. The table came from immunoSEQ multiplex PCR; TCRdb's copy has only in-frame clones and leaves some out. The sample yields some 190,000 clones, 84% seen once. Sequencing used PBMCs or T cells enriched from blood (not recorded which). Source of these receptors: a woman in her 30s who had been exposed to COVID-19. Each CDR3 is given with its conserved first and last residue. The D gene is left open where the match is weak. Only part of the rows carry a size: once, few, many, or a class if the clone is expanded.

D	V	size	J	CDR3	DNA
NA	TRBV4-1	NA	TRBJ1-2	CASSQVLTEGYTF	TGCGCCAGCAGCCAAGTCTTAACCGAGGGCTACACCTTC
NA	TRBV29-1	NA	TRBJ1-2	CSVPDTTNYGYTF	TGCAGCGTCCCGGACACCACTAACTATGGCTACACCTTC
NA	TRBV7-2	NA	TRBJ1-1	CASSLRGGMDTEAFF	TGTGCCAGCAGCTTAAGGGGGGGTATGGACACTGAAGCTTTCTTT
TRBD1	TRBV11-2	NA	TRBJ2-7	CASSQRQGAIYYEQYF	TGTGCCAGCAGCCAGAGACAGGGGGCAATATACTACGAGCAGTACTTC
NA	TRBV4-1	NA	TRBJ2-5	CASSQDHAPRDQYF	TGCGCCAGCAGCCAAGATCACGCCCCCCGGGACCAGTACTTC
NA	TRBV7-3	many	TRBJ2-5	CASSEGLPETQYF	TGTGCCAGCAGCGAAGGACTACCAGAGACCCAGTACTTC
TRBD2	TRBV11-2	NA	TRBJ2-3	CASSTGTSPRRDTQYF	TGTGCCAGCAGCACAGGGACTAGCCCCAGAAGAGATACGCAGTATTTT
NA	TRBV6-5	NA	TRBJ2-3	CASRLRGTDTQYF	TGTGCCAGCCGTCTGCGGGGCACAGATACGCAGTATTTT
NA	TRBV6-6	NA	TRBJ1-1	CASSSRGGRNTEAFF	TGTGCCAGCAGTTCGCGAGGGGGTAGAAACACTGAAGCTTTCTTT
NA	TRBV7-3	NA	TRBJ1-3	CASSLGTSFGNTIYF	TGTGCCAGCAGCTTAGGGACATCCTTTGGAAACACCATATATTTT
NA	TRBV18	NA	TRBJ2-3	CASSLFLDTQYF	TGTGCCAGCTCACTCTTTCTAGATACGCAGTATTTT
NA	TRBV24-1	NA	TRBJ2-3	CATSEGGGIHTDTQYF	TGTGCCACCAGTGAGGGAGGGGGAATACACACAGATACGCAGTATTTT
NA	TRBV30	NA	TRBJ1-1	CAWSLQLNTEAFF	TGTGCCTGGAGTTTACAGCTGAACACTGAAGCTTTCTTT
NA	TRBV7-6	NA	TRBJ1-2	CASSLTVLPGNYGYTF	TGTGCCAGCAGCTTAACCGTCCTCCCAGGGAACTATGGCTACACCTTC
NA	TRBV10-1	medium-sized	TRBJ2-1	CASSESGGGRDEQFF	TGCGCCAGCAGTGAGTCGGGGGGGGGCCGGGATGAGCAGTTCTTC
TRBD2	TRBV10-3	NA	TRBJ2-5	CAGRDPGEETQYF	TGTGCTGGGAGGGACCCGGGGGAAGAGACCCAGTACTTC
TRBD2	TRBV4-3	NA	TRBJ2-4	CASSQDQAAGGKNIQYF	TGCGCCAGCAGCCAAGATCAGGCAGCGGGGGGTAAAAACATTCAGTACTTC
NA	TRBV9	NA	TRBJ2-1	CASSVAGLANEQFF	TGTGCCAGCAGCGTAGCAGGGTTGGCGAATGAGCAGTTCTTC
TRBD1	TRBV19	once	TRBJ2-3	CASSIDPGDSFTDTQYF	TGTGCCAGTAGTATAGACCCAGGGGACAGCTTCACAGATACGCAGTATTTT
TRBD2	TRBV25-1	NA	TRBJ2-1	CASSARTSASNEQFF	TGTGCCAGCAGTGCACGAACTAGCGCTTCGAATGAGCAGTTCTTC
TRBD1	TRBV6-4	few	TRBJ1-4	CASSPTTGGNEKLFF	TGTGCCAGCAGTCCCACGACAGGGGGTAATGAAAAACTGTTTTTT
NA	TRBV6-5	NA	TRBJ1-2	CASTPVGRADGYTF	TGTGCCAGCACCCCGGTGGGGCGCGCCGATGGCTACACCTTC
TRBD1	TRBV29-1	NA	TRBJ2-7	CSVELVDRGSYEQYF	TGCAGCGTTGAACTCGTGGACAGGGGTTCCTACGAGCAGTACTTC
NA	TRBV7-2	NA	TRBJ1-6	CASSLVGGISPLHF	TGTGCCAGCAGCTTAGTGGGCGGGATTTCACCCCTCCACTTT
NA	TRBV11-3	NA	TRBJ2-1	CASSPSASANEQFF	TGTGCCAGCAGCCCATCGGCTAGCGCCAATGAGCAGTTCTTC
TRBD2	TRBV4-3	NA	TRBJ2-7	CASSQLTSGGLATYEQYF	TGCGCCAGCAGCCAATTGACTAGCGGGGGGTTGGCAACCTACGAGCAGTACTTC
TRBD1	TRBV9	NA	TRBJ1-2	CASARTGYGYTF	TGTGCCAGCGCTCGGACAGGGTACGGCTACACCTTC
NA	TRBV7-9	NA	TRBJ1-2	CASSSRWDGYTF	TGTGCCAGCAGCTCGAGGTGGGATGGCTACACCTTC
NA	TRBV6-5	NA	TRBJ1-5	CASSRGGPNQPQHF	TGTGCCAGCAGTAGGGGGGGCCCCAATCAGCCCCAGCATTTT
NA	TRBV7-6	NA	TRBJ2-2	CASSLPTGELFF	TGTGCCAGCAGCTTACCGACCGGGGAGCTGTTTTTT
TRBD1	TRBV4-1	NA	TRBJ1-1	CASRPHTGANTEAFF	TGCGCCAGCAGACCCCATACAGGGGCGAACACTGAAGCTTTCTTT
TRBD2	TRBV5-1	NA	TRBJ2-3	CASSWGTSADTQYF	TGCGCCAGCAGCTGGGGGACTAGCGCAGATACGCAGTATTTT
NA	TRBV5-4	NA	TRBJ1-6	CASSPGGGWIGGSPLHF	TGTGCCAGCAGCCCCGGAGGCGGTTGGATTGGAGGATCACCCCTCCACTTT
TRBD1	TRBV7-9	NA	TRBJ2-5	CASSFGQGETQYF	TGTGCCAGCAGCTTTGGACAGGGAGAGACCCAGTACTTC
TRBD1	TRBV7-2	once	TRBJ1-2	CASSWDRANYGYTF	TGTGCCAGCAGCTGGGACAGGGCCAACTATGGCTACACCTTC
NA	TRBV7-6	NA	TRBJ1-5	CASSSYRDGNQPQHF	TGTGCCAGCAGCTCATACAGGGACGGCAATCAGCCCCAGCATTTT
NA	TRBV5-6	NA	TRBJ1-5	CASSWALNQPQHF	TGTGCCAGCAGCTGGGCCCTTAATCAGCCCCAGCATTTT
TRBD2	TRBV3-1/TRBV3-2	NA	TRBJ2-2	CASSQTTSAGELFF	TGTGCCAGCAGCCAAACGACTAGCGCCGGGGAGCTGTTTTTT
TRBD1	TRBV30	few	TRBJ1-2	CAWDRARGGYTF	TGTGCCTGGGACAGGGCTCGTGGTGGCTACACCTTC
TRBD1	TRBV7-9	NA	TRBJ1-2	CASSLVGTAMAGYTF	TGTGCCAGCAGCTTAGTAGGGACAGCTATGGCGGGCTACACCTTC
NA	TRBV6-5	NA	TRBJ2-7	CASTSQDYEQYF	TGTGCCAGCACTTCCCAGGACTACGAGCAGTACTTC